The 11 T cell receptor beta chains listed next were all sequenced from one sample in a study of T cell responses to AZD1222 COVID-19 vaccine. The protocol was immunoSEQ multiplex PCR, while the TCRdb copy is restricted to in-frame clones and leaves out a portion. The sample has 100,000 to 150,000 clones, around 86% seen once. The sequences come from peripheral blood, collected on day 0 of AZD1222 vaccination. All receptors derive from an adult in good health.

Here the CDR3 DNA reads TGTGCCAGCAGCCAGGGGGGGCCGAGCACAGATACGCAGTATTTT. Encoded protein: CASSQGGPSTDTQYF. The rearrangement uses TRBV4-2 and TRBJ2-3; TRBD2 might be the D (7 bases). The CDR3 sequence is 15 residues long. Trimming shortened V by 3 bases and J by 0 bases, and 10 bases separated the two germline ends. CDR1 and CDR2 (germline): LGHNA, YNFKEQ.

The rearrangement links TRBV11-2 to TRBJ2-7; maybe TRBD1 (6 bases). V was cut by 3 bases and J by 6 bases, with 30 bases left in between. The CDR3 runs to 19 residues. CDR1 SGHAT and CDR2 FQNNGV come from the germline V gene. The CDR3 nucleotides are TGTGCCAGCAGCTTGTGGTACAGGGATAAGCGAGCTTCCCCCTCCGAGCAGTACTTC. Its translation is CASSLWYRDKRASPSEQYF.

This clone was observed a few times. The rearrangement uses TRBV3-1 (or the pseudogene TRBV3-2) and TRBJ1-1; D gene ambiguous. This CDR3 spans 16 amino acids. V shed 1 base and J shed 4 bases, with 16 bases lying between them. CDR1 is LGHDT, CDR2 YNNKEL, per germline (reference sequence). CDR3 in DNA: TGTGCCAGCAGCCAAGTTGGCGCCTCCCGGGGCACTGAAGCTTTCTTT. Translation: CASSQVGASRGTEAFF.

This rearrangement joins TRBV6-5 to TRBJ1-5; a possible D gene is TRBD1 (5 bases). The V end lost 9 bases, the J end lost 5 bases, and 14 bases lay between the germline ends. This CDR3 is built from 13 residues. Germline lookup yields CDR1 MNHEY and CDR2 SVGAGI. CDR3 sequence (DNA): TGTGCCAGTTGGAGGGGCTCGGATCAGCCCCAGCATTTT. This encodes CASWRGSDQPQHF.

The CDR3 reads CASSLQRNTEAFF. The CDR3 coding sequence is TGTGCCAGCAGTTTACAGAGAAACACTGAAGCTTTCTTT. The rearrangement joins TRBV6-5 to TRBJ1-1; D remains ambiguous. V shed 4 bases and J shed 2 bases, with 8 bases lying between them. Germline V gives CDR1 MNHEY, CDR2 SVGAGI. The CDR3 extends over 13 amino acids.

The V gene is TRBV19, the J gene TRBJ1-5; tentatively, D is TRBD1 (5 bases). Per the germline V gene, CDR1 is LNHDA and CDR2 is SQIVND (reference sequence). With 3 bases removed from V and 1 base from J, the gap between germline ends came to 13 bases. This CDR3 comprises 16 residues. In DNA, the CDR3 is TGTGCCAGTAGTATCCGGGGCCGAGGGAGCAATCAGCCCCAGCATTTT. Protein: CASSIRGRGSNQPQHF.

The gene calls are TRBV6-5 and TRBJ1-5; D is possibly TRBD1 (6 bases). Trimming removed 5 bases at V and 6 bases at J, with 11 bases between. Germline CDR1 and CDR2: MNHEY and SVGAGI. This CDR3 has 13 amino acids. This CDR3 reads CASSTGSRQPQHF. The CDR3 bases are TGTGCCAGCAGTACAGGGTCACGTCAGCCCCAGCATTTT.

This clone was seen just once. The gene calls are TRBV2 and TRBJ2-4; possible D gene TRBD2, 6 bases. Trimming shortened V by 4 bases and J by 7 bases, and 8 bases separated the two germline ends. The CDR3 spans 12 residues. Germline assignment: CDR1 SNHLY and CDR2 FYNNEI. The CDR3 reads CASSAGGNIQYF. The CDR3, as DNA: TGTGCCAGCAGTGCTGGGGGGAACATTCAGTACTTC.

This clone occurred once. The chain is built from TRBV30 and TRBJ2-5; D not resolved. The V gene's germline CDR1 is GTSNPN and CDR2 SVGIG (reference sequence). The CDR3 runs to 12 residues. Trimming pared 3 bases from V and 5 bases from J, leaving 10 bases between. The CDR3 region is CAWREFRETQYF. CDR3 DNA sequence: TGTGCCTGGAGGGAGTTTAGGGAGACCCAGTACTTC.

This clone was detected once. V is TRBV6-2 or TRBV6-3 and J is TRBJ1-6; the D gene is possibly TRBD1 (6 bases). The CDR3 consists of 17 residues. CDR1 is MNHEY, CDR2 SVGEGT, per germline. Trimming removed 6 bases from V and 13 bases from J, with 28 bases in between. The CDR3 loop reads CASSSWTARRLGLPLHF. DNA of the CDR3: TGTGCCAGCAGCTCATGGACAGCCCGTCGGTTGGGTCTTCCCCTCCACTTT.

V usage is TRBV11-2 and J usage is TRBJ1-2; no firm D call. The V end was cut by 5 bases, the J end by 5 bases, with 15 bases between. The CDR3 contains 14 residues. Germline V gene sequence: CDR1 SGHAT, CDR2 FQNNGV. The CDR3 nucleotides are TGTGCCAGCAGCGTCACGGGTCTGGGGTATGGCTACACCTTC. This codes for CASSVTGLGYGYTF.